This T cell receptor beta chain emerged from a study of T cells after yellow fever vaccination (dated by TCRdb to about 2019). A note on the overall study: The SMART-Seq v4 Ultra Low Input RNA kit was used to prepare libraries from fractions with low cell numbers. To follow T-cell clones before and after primary and booster YFV17D yellow fever vaccination, bulk TCR alpha and beta repertoires were sequenced over time. The cohort comprised two healthy male donors, one aged 18 to 29 and one aged 30 to 39 years. Bulk PBMC replicates and cell subsets were isolated from blood drawn at multiple timepoints before and after both primary and secondary immunization.

The treatment or condition label of this sample denotes: live attenuated yellow fever vaccine strain. At each blood-draw timepoint, two biological replicates of bulk PBMCs were collected. PBMCs were isolated from peripheral blood using a standard Ficoll-Paque protocol. RNA was extracted with TriZol from bulk PBMCs, CD4 and CD8 fractions, and dextramer-positive and dextramer-negative fractions. The germline V gene encodes CDR1 SQVTM and CDR2 ANQGSEA. Trimming takes 3 bases off V and 6 bases off J; junction bases not matched to a gene: 8. Its CDR3 holds 15 amino acids, cysteine through phenylalanine. Here the CDR3 DNA is all that survives: 45 bases in frame from base 1. Findings and caveats that apply to the study as a whole: Only a couple of donors were included in the study, so the extent to which the findings can be generalized is limited. Compared with the primary T-cell response, the secondary T-cell response was weaker but faster, peaking on day 5 rather than day 15. A small fraction of clonotypes showed up in both the CD4 and CD8 compartments, probably as a result of convergent recombination. After the booster, most of the clones that had expanded following primary vaccination were detected again (approximately 95% of CD4 and around 90% of CD8), which suggests that memory was broadly maintained. FACS-sorted repertoires could contain abundant contaminating clonotypes from the bulk population, so computational filtering was required.

Sequencing instrument: Illumina NovaSeq 6000. TCR cDNA was made using 5'RACE template switching, a step that added a universal primer site and unique molecular identifiers. Priming of cDNA synthesis was performed from both the TCR alpha and TCR beta constant segments. Library amplification used two PCR steps, and the second PCR step added sample barcodes and sequencing adapters. Libraries were sequenced on Illumina HiSeq 2500 (2x100 bp) or NovaSeq (2x150 bp). The original pipeline was this. Reads were demultiplexed and collapsed into UMI consensus sequences with MIGEC, and V(D)J alignment was performed with MiXCR. Vaccine-responding clonotypes were identified with edgeR using replicate PBMC samples, with FDR below 0.01 and a log2 fold change above 5 up to day 15 being required. Each bulk clonotype received a CD4 or CD8 identity based on whether the sequenced CD4 or CD8 repertoire contained that clonotype at higher abundance. TCRdb ran its own pipeline on the public reads, namely fastp trimming at Q25 and MiXCR clone calling, and kept in-frame beta chains. Identical CDR3 protein sequences are pooled into one entry, listed with their most common genes and DNA. These V and J calls derive from TCRdb rather than the authors' analysis. The table for this sample lists around 310,000 distinct CDR3 sequences; around 4.1% of them were counted only once. The ten largest clones take up 20% to 25% of the sample.

Ten or more counts support this clonotype. What this receptor recognizes is not known. There are no base qualities to consult, and no much larger clone falls within one base. The receptor was isolated from a man between 18 and 29 years old who received the YFV17D yellow fever vaccine. The sequences come from PBMCs, collected 5 days after the yellow fever booster vaccination. The chain is assembled from TRBV29-1 and TRBJ2-2, with 9 middle bases fitting TRBD1. The nucleotides are TGCAGCGTTGAGACGGGACAGGGTATCGCCGGGGAGCTGTTTTTT. Its protein product is CSVETGQGIAGELFF.